The rows below give T cell receptor beta chains drawn from one sample of a study of T cell changes during pregnancy in multiple sclerosis. Generated by immunoSEQ multiplex PCR, the TCRdb table keeps only in-frame clones and is missing some. This sample has 50,000 to 70,000 clones, with around 93% found just once. Sequencing used peripheral blood, obtained after pregnancy. These receptors were obtained from a female donor with multiple sclerosis, enrolled in a pregnancy study. The CDR3 runs from the conserved cysteine through the conserved F or W. D genes are given only for firm matches. A clone size is listed for some rows: how often the clone was seen (once, few, many), or a class if it is expanded.

j_gene,abundance,v_gene,d_gene,CDR3aa,CDR3nt
TRBJ2-6,NA,TRBV10-2,NA,CASSESVDGANVLTF,TGCGCCAGCAGTGAGAGTGTAGATGGGGCCAACGTCCTGACTTTC
TRBJ2-3,NA,TRBV18,NA,CASSLYTDTQYF,TGTGCCAGCTCACTTTACACAGATACGCAGTATTTT
TRBJ1-1,NA,TRBV7-3,NA,CASSLTRNTEAFF,TGTGCCAGCAGCCTCACGAGGAACACTGAAGCTTTCTTT
TRBJ2-1,NA,TRBV4-3,NA,CASSHRTSPHEQFF,TGCGCCAGCAGCCACCGAACTAGTCCCCATGAGCAGTTCTTC
TRBJ2-3,NA,TRBV6-5,NA,CASSYGGAITDTQYF,TGTGCCAGCAGTTACGGGGGGGCGATCACAGATACGCAGTATTTT
TRBJ2-1,NA,TRBV5-1,TRBD2,CASSRTSGSSYNEQFF,TGCGCCAGCAGCAGGACTAGCGGAAGCTCCTACAATGAGCAGTTCTTC
TRBJ2-1,NA,TRBV11-3,NA,CASSPGGLIERDEQFF,TGTGCCAGCAGCCCCGGAGGACTAATCGAAAGGGATGAGCAGTTCTTC
TRBJ2-5,NA,TRBV7-3,NA,CASSSGLQETQYF,TGTGCCAGCAGCTCCGGACTTCAAGAGACCCAGTACTTC
TRBJ2-7,NA,TRBV4-3,NA,CASSQDGAGTNYEQYF,TGCGCCAGCAGCCAAGATGGCGCGGGAACTAATTACGAGCAGTACTTC
TRBJ2-3,once,TRBV19,NA,CASSIARLVSTDTQYF,TGTGCCAGTAGTATCGCCAGACTAGTTAGCACAGATACGCAGTATTTT
TRBJ1-2,NA,TRBV5-4,TRBD1,CASSLDRGSGYTF,TGTGCCAGCAGCTTAGACAGGGGCAGTGGCTACACCTTC
TRBJ2-5,NA,TRBV14,TRBD2,CASSNRGLAGAETQYF,TGTGCCAGCAGCAACCGTGGACTAGCGGGAGCTGAGACCCAGTACTTC
TRBJ1-1,NA,TRBV6-6,NA,CASSYSMGLGAFF,TGTGCCAGCAGTTACTCGATGGGGCTGGGGGCTTTCTTT
TRBJ1-1,NA,TRBV2,TRBD1,CASSRQGGNTEAFF,TGTGCCAGCAGTCGACAGGGGGGAAACACTGAAGCTTTCTTT
TRBJ1-1,NA,TRBV28,NA,CASSLLQGLGEAFF,TGTGCCAGCAGTTTGTTACAGGGTCTGGGGGAAGCTTTCTTT
TRBJ2-3,NA,TRBV6-5,NA,CASSYGRGTDTQYF,TGTGCCAGCAGTTACGGTCGGGGGACCGATACGCAGTATTTT
TRBJ1-1,NA,TRBV11-3,TRBD1,CASSPKPDRKDPEAFF,TGTGCCAGCAGCCCAAAGCCGGACAGGAAAGATCCTGAAGCTTTCTTT
TRBJ1-2,NA,TRBV5-4,TRBD1,CASSSGEGQAVWGYTF,TGTGCCAGCAGCTCGGGAGAGGGACAGGCGGTTTGGGGCTACACCTTC
TRBJ2-3,NA,TRBV2,NA,CASRGVADPTDTQYF,TGTGCCAGCCGGGGAGTAGCCGACCCCACAGATACGCAGTATTTT
TRBJ2-7,NA,TRBV27,NA,CASSLRGHSYEQYF,TGTGCCAGCAGTTTGAGGGGACACTCCTACGAGCAGTACTTC
TRBJ2-3,NA,TRBV19,TRBD2,CASTSGTNTDTQYF,TGTGCCAGTACCTCCGGGACTAATACAGATACGCAGTATTTT
TRBJ2-3,NA,TRBV11-3,NA,CASSPVRGTDTQYF,TGTGCCAGCAGCCCCGTCAGGGGAACAGATACGCAGTATTTT
TRBJ1-1,NA,TRBV5-1,NA,CASTTDRLTEAFF,TGCGCCAGCACTACGGACAGACTCACTGAAGCTTTCTTT
TRBJ1-2,NA,TRBV6-5,TRBD1,CASSRGQGREYGYTF,TGTGCCAGCAGTAGAGGACAGGGGAGGGAGTATGGCTACACCTTC